The 9 T cell receptor beta chains below come from one sample, sequenced in a study of blood T cell repertoires in COVID-19. Libraries were prepared by immunoSEQ multiplex PCR; TCRdb keeps only in-frame clonotypes and omits some of them. The table lists about 120,000 clones, 75% to 95% of them singletons. Sequencing used peripheral blood. These receptors all stem from a human donor with active COVID-19. The donor label of this sample is uncertain.

As DNA, the CDR3 is TGCAGTGCTAGAGATAATACTGAAGCTTTCTTT. This codes for CSARDNTEAFF. The chain is built from TRBV20-1 and TRBJ1-1; no reliable D call. The CDR3 length is 11 residues. The V end was cut by 0 bases, the J end by 5 bases, with 4 bases between. The germline V gene encodes CDR1 DFQATT and CDR2 SNEGSKA (reference sequence).

This chain links TRBV7-8 with TRBJ1-1; D unclear. CDR3 length: 13 amino acids. Trimming left V 1 base short and J 5 bases short, with 8 bases between. The germline gives CDR1 SGHVS, CDR2 FQNEAQ. This CDR3 reads CASSLVSGTEAFF. The CDR3 DNA follows: TGTGCCAGCAGCTTAGTCTCGGGGACTGAAGCTTTCTTT.

The V and J genes are TRBV7-2 and TRBJ2-5; TRBD2 agrees at 8 bases. The trim removed 2 bases at V and 1 base at J, leaving 3 bases unmatched. The CDR3 is made up of 15 amino acids. Germline-derived CDR1 and CDR2 are SGHTA and FQGNSA. The CDR3 nucleotides read TGTGCCAGCAGCTTAAGGCGGGGGGCCCAAGAGACCCAGTACTTC. It specifies CASSLRRGAQETQYF.

The chain carries TRBV7-2 and TRBJ2-7; TRBD1 matches 7 bases. CDR1 and CDR2 (germline): SGHTA, FQGNSA. The CDR3 loop spans 14 amino acids. The V segment lost 4 bases and the J segment 1 base; nucleotides outside the gene matches: 4. CDR3 DNA sequence: TGTGCCAGCAGCTCGAAGACAGGGTCCTACGAGCAGTACTTC. It codes for CASSSKTGSYEQYF.

The V gene is TRBV11-2, the J gene TRBJ2-2; D may be TRBD2 (5 bases). Germline V lookup: CDR1 SGHAT, CDR2 FQNNGV. The CDR3 has 14 residues. The V and J ends lost 5 bases and 6 bases respectively, with 13 bases between them. CDR3 loop: CASSPVGSAGELFF. CDR3 in DNA: TGTGCCAGCAGCCCGGTGGGTAGCGCCGGGGAGCTGTTTTTT.

This clone appeared once. This chain connects TRBV5-1 to TRBJ2-3; possible D gene TRBD2, 6 bases. The ends were cut back, 3 bases at V and 11 bases at J, with 16 bases in the middle. CDR1 and CDR2 (germline): SGHRS, YFSETQ. The CDR3 is 13 residues long. The CDR3 DNA sequence: TGCGCCAGCAGCTCAACCGGGACTCTAAAGCAGTATTTT. Its protein is CASSSTGTLKQYF.

This clone showed up just once. J is TRBJ2-3 and V is TRBV1; TRBD2, the table's D call, lacks a check against the DNA. TRBV1 counts as a pseudogene. CDR3 length: 12 residues. In DNA, the CDR3 is TGCACCAGCAGCAAGAGGACTAGTACGCAGTATTTT. As protein: CTSSKRTSTQYF.

J is TRBJ2-3 and V is TRBV19, with D possibly matching TRBD2 (6 bases). V was trimmed by 2 bases and J by 4 bases, leaving 16 bases between them. Germline CDR1 LNHDA, CDR2 SQIVND (reference sequence). The CDR3 extends over 16 amino acids. CDR3 sequence reads: CASSIRGNRAADTQYF. In nucleotides, the CDR3 is TGTGCCAGTAGTATACGGGGGAATAGGGCGGCAGATACGCAGTATTTT.

The gene calls are TRBV27 and TRBJ1-2; D remains unclear. V lost 1 base, J lost 3 bases, and 12 bases lay in between. Germline V CDR1 and CDR2: MNHEY, SMNVEV (reference sequence). The CDR3 has 15 residues. The DNA for the CDR3 is TGTGCCAGCAGTTTATTCTGGGCCTCCGACTATGGCTACACCTTC. Protein sequence: CASSLFWASDYGYTF.